Each of the 26 T cell receptor beta chains below was sequenced from the same sample in a study of blood T cell repertoires in COVID-19. Assay used: immunoSEQ multiplex PCR; TCRdb lists only in-frame clones, some missing. This table holds about 270,000 clones, 85% to 95% found once. The sequencing input was PBMCs or T cells enriched from blood (not recorded which). The receptors were sampled from a man aged 35-49 years who had been exposed to COVID-19.

J is TRBJ1-1 and V is TRBV13; D might be TRBD1 (6 bases). The CDR3 runs to 12 residues. The V end was cut by 5 bases, the J end by 4 bases, with 8 bases between. Per the germline V gene, CDR1 is PRHDT and CDR2 is FYEKMQ (reference sequence). The CDR3: CASSRGGTEAFF. CDR3 nucleotide sequence: TGTGCCAGCAGCCGAGGGGGCACTGAAGCTTTCTTT.

The chain couples TRBV11-2 to TRBJ1-5; TRBD1 is a possible D gene (5 bases). The ends were cut back, 1 base at V and 3 bases at J, with 10 bases in the middle. CDR1 is SGHAT, CDR2 FQNNGV, per germline. The CDR3 consists of 15 residues. The CDR3, as DNA: TGTGCCAGCAGCTTAGGGCCGGGGGACAATCAGCCCCAGCATTTT. It is translated as CASSLGPGDNQPQHF.

The J gene is TRBJ2-3, the V gene TRBV11-2; D is perhaps TRBD2 (6 bases). CDR3 length: 14 amino acids. CDR1 and CDR2 from the germline V gene are SGHAT and FQNNGV. V lost 6 bases, J lost 3 bases, and 13 bases lay in between. CDR3 nucleotide sequence: TGTGCCAGCAGAATGGCGGGAAGGACAGATACGCAGTATTTT. It is translated as CASRMAGRTDTQYF. Full variable domain (remainder filled in from reference TRBV11-2 and TRBJ2-3): EAGVAQSPRYKIIEKRQSVAFWCNPISGHATLYWYQQILGQGPKLLIQFQNNGVVDDSQLPKDRFSAERLKGVDSTLKIQPAKLEDSAVYLCASRMAGRTDTQYFGPGTRLTVL.

The V gene is TRBV10-3, the J gene TRBJ2-3; D perhaps matches TRBD2 (6 bases). With 5 bases removed from V and 0 bases from J, the gap between germline ends came to 18 bases. CDR1 is ENHRY and CDR2 is SYGVKD in the germline V gene. The CDR3 consists of 17 residues. The CDR3 protein is CAISSLWIAESTDTQYF. CDR3 coding DNA: TGTGCCATCAGTTCCCTTTGGATAGCGGAAAGCACAGATACGCAGTATTTT.

V usage is TRBV27 and J usage is TRBJ2-1; TRBD1 matches at 9 bases. V lost 6 bases and J lost 4; bases outside the gene matches: 7. In germline, CDR1 is MNHEY, CDR2 SMNVEV (reference sequence). This CDR3 comprises 15 residues. CDR3 protein: CASRQTGGFYNEQFF. The CDR3 DNA reads TGTGCCAGCAGACAGACAGGGGGGTTTTACAATGAGCAGTTCTTC.

The V call is TRBV6-5, the J call TRBJ1-5, with a possible D match to TRBD1 (6 bases). From germline, CDR1 is MNHEY and CDR2 SVGAGI. This CDR3 has 15 amino acids. V was trimmed by 0 bases and J by 4 bases, leaving 10 bases between them. The CDR3 loop reads CASSYSIQGNQPQHF. The CDR3 DNA is TGTGCCAGCAGTTACTCAATACAGGGAAATCAGCCCCAGCATTTT.

The chain links TRBV15 to TRBJ2-1, with 9 bases that match TRBD2. The CDR3 covers 17 residues. Looked up from germline, CDR1 is LNHNV and CDR2 is YYDKDF (reference sequence). J lost 2 bases, V lost 0 bases, and 5 bases had no gene match. CDR3 amino acids: CATSRDGAGGTYNEQFF. CDR3 DNA: TGTGCCACCAGCAGAGATGGAGCGGGAGGAACCTACAATGAGCAGTTCTTC.

This clone was counted only a few times. V usage is TRBV9 and J usage is TRBJ2-5; 7 bases match TRBD1. Trimming removed 0 bases from V and 5 bases from J; junction bases left unmatched: 7. The CDR3 sequence is 15 residues long. In germline, CDR1 is SGDLS, CDR2 YYNGEE. This CDR3 reads CASSVEGTAGETQYF. CDR3 nucleotides: TGTGCCAGCAGCGTAGAGGGGACAGCAGGGGAGACCCAGTACTTC.

J is TRBJ1-3 and V is TRBV19; 7 bases line up with TRBD1. Germline lookup yields CDR1 LNHDA and CDR2 SQIVND (reference sequence). CDR3 size: 14 residues. Trimming at V came to 8 bases and at J to 4 bases, leaving 8 bases not matched to a gene. CDR3 DNA sequence: TGTGCCAGTCGGGAGGGGGCGTCGGGAAACACCATATATTTT. Translating it yields CASREGASGNTIYF.

This chain links TRBV5-1 with TRBJ2-5, with 15 bases identical to TRBD2. The V segment lost 4 bases and the J segment 5 bases; nucleotides outside the gene matches: 3. Germline CDR1 is SGHRS and CDR2 is YFSETQ. CDR3 length equals 15 residues. CDR3 sequence: CASSGGLAGGETQYF. CDR3 DNA: TGCGCCAGCAGCGGAGGACTAGCGGGAGGGGAGACCCAGTACTTC.

The chain couples TRBV6-5 to TRBJ1-2; D may be TRBD1 (5 bases). V lost 4 bases to trimming and J lost 7 bases, with 13 bases between them. This CDR3 is built from 13 residues. Germline CDR1 MNHEY, CDR2 SVGAGI. In DNA form, the CDR3 reads TGTGCCAGCAGTTTCCAGGGCAATGGTGGCTACACCTTC. Translation gives CASSFQGNGGYTF.

The chain employs TRBV19 and TRBJ1-1; D is possibly TRBD1 (5 bases). Between the trimmed V and J ends, which lost 5 bases and 7 bases, there was a span of 8 bases. The germline gives CDR1 LNHDA, CDR2 SQIVND (reference sequence). The CDR3 is 11 residues long. The DNA of the CDR3 is TGTGCCAGTAGTTACAGGATTGAAGCTTTCTTT. This codes for CASSYRIEAFF.

The chain employs TRBV6-5 and TRBJ2-2; maybe TRBD2 (5 bases). Germline CDR1 reads MNHEY; CDR2 reads SVGAGI. The CDR3 loop spans 13 amino acids. Trimming stripped 8 bases from V and 6 bases from J, with 13 bases between. CDR3 loop: CASDYGVPGELFF. CDR3 DNA: TGTGCCAGCGACTATGGGGTCCCCGGGGAGCTGTTTTTT.

This chain links TRBV3-1 (or the pseudogene TRBV3-2) with TRBJ1-2; 7 nucleotides align to TRBD1. In germline, CDR1 is LGHDT, CDR2 YNNKEL (reference sequence). This CDR3 has 15 amino acids. V was clipped by 5 bases and J by 1 base; unmatched bases: 7. DNA of the CDR3: TGTGCCAGCAGCTTGGGGACAGCGCTTAACTATGGCTACACCTTC. Its translation is CASSLGTALNYGYTF.

V is TRBV7-9 and J is TRBJ2-7; 7 bases line up with TRBD2. The CDR3 has 15 residues. The V and J ends lost 8 bases and 7 bases, in that order; junction bases with no gene match: 17. Germline-derived CDR1 and CDR2 are SEHNR and FQNEAQ (reference sequence). CDR3 residues: CASHEAGEGSKEQYF. The CDR3 DNA reads TGTGCCAGCCACGAGGCGGGAGAAGGCAGTAAGGAGCAGTACTTC.

This chain connects TRBV29-1 to TRBJ2-3, with a weak D call TRBD1 (6 bases). The V gene lost 1 base and the J gene lost 0 bases, with 20 bases spanning the gap. Germline CDR1 is SQVTM and CDR2 is ANQGSEA. The CDR3 length is 18 residues. In DNA, the CDR3 is TGCAGCGTTGAAGTTCTCCCCCACCCCGACAGGAGCACAGATACGCAGTATTTT. The encoded protein is CSVEVLPHPDRSTDTQYF.

This rearrangement joins TRBV7-9 to TRBJ2-3; D remains unclear. The V gene lost 5 bases and the J gene lost 8 bases, with 11 bases spanning the gap. CDR1 SEHNR and CDR2 FQNEAQ come from the germline V gene (reference sequence). The CDR3 covers 12 residues. The CDR3 DNA sequence: TGTGCCAGCAGCCAGGATGTGACTACGCAGTATTTT. Its protein product is CASSQDVTTQYF. Full variable domain (remainder filled in from reference TRBV7-9 and TRBJ2-3): DTGVSQNPRHKITKRGQNVTFRCDPISEHNRLYWYRQTLGQGPEFLTYFQNEAQLEKSRLLSDRFSAERPKGSFSTLEIQRTEQGDSAMYLCASSQDVTTQYFGPGTRLTVL.

This chain uses TRBV5-4 with TRBJ1-2; 11 bases are shared with TRBD1. The length of the CDR3 is 14 residues. V lost 4 bases, J lost 6 bases, and 5 bases stayed unmatched. Germline V gene data show CDR1 as SGHNT and CDR2 as YYREEE (reference sequence). CDR3 sequence: CASSEDRGRDGYTF. The CDR3 DNA is TGTGCCAGCAGCGAGGACAGGGGGCGGGATGGCTACACCTTC.

The V gene is TRBV5-4, the J gene TRBJ1-1, with 9 bases lining up with TRBD1. The V segment lost 0 bases and the J segment 4 bases; nucleotides outside the gene matches: 10. The CDR3 is 17 amino acids. Germline assignment: CDR1 SGHNT and CDR2 YYREEE (reference sequence). This chain's CDR3 is CASSLESVGTGSTEAFF. The CDR3 DNA reads TGTGCCAGCAGCTTGGAAAGTGTGGGGACAGGGTCCACTGAAGCTTTCTTT.

J is TRBJ2-3 and V is TRBV30, with TRBD2 as a possible D gene (6 bases). Germline CDR1 is GTSNPN and CDR2 is SVGIG (reference sequence). The CDR3 is 16 amino acids. Trimming shortened V by 0 bases and J by 1 base, and 14 bases separated the two germline ends. The CDR3 coding sequence is TGTGCCTGGAGTGTAGGGGAGGCGCGACGCACAGATACGCAGTATTTT. Its protein product is CAWSVGEARRTDTQYF.

The rearrangement links TRBV11-3 to TRBJ2-1, with D unclear. The CDR3 is made up of 13 amino acids. The germline V gene encodes CDR1 SGHNT and CDR2 YENEEA. V dropped 5 bases and J dropped 7 bases, with 12 bases sitting between them. In DNA, the CDR3 is TGTGCCAGCAGCCCCGGTCCGCCGAATGAGCAGTTCTTC. This gives the protein CASSPGPPNEQFF. Drawing the rest from reference TRBV11-3 and TRBJ2-1, the complete variable domain is EAGVVQSPRYKIIEKKQPVAFWCNPISGHNTLYWYLQNLGQGPELLIRYENEEAVDDSQLPKDRFSAERLKGVDSTLKIQPAELGDSAVYLCASSPGPPNEQFFGPGTRLTVL.

The chain uses TRBV28 and TRBJ1-1, with 8 bases matching TRBD1. CDR1 and CDR2 (germline): MDHEN, SYDVKM. J gave up 4 bases and V 6 bases, and 4 bases lay outside the gene matches. The CDR3 is made up of 13 amino acids. CDR3 amino acids: CASSRTGSTEAFF. For the CDR3, the DNA is TGTGCCAGCAGCCGGACAGGGAGCACTGAAGCTTTCTTT. Together with reference TRBV28 and TRBJ1-1, the CDR3 gives the full variable domain: DVKVTQSSRYLVKRTGEKVFLECVQDMDHENMFWYRQDPGLGLRLIYFSYDVKMKEKGDIPEGYSVSREKKERFSLILESASTNQTSMYLCASSRTGSTEAFFGQGTRLTVV.

The genes are TRBV3-1 (or the pseudogene TRBV3-2) and TRBJ1-3; TRBD1 matches 7 bases. The junction had 6 bases not matched to a gene; V was cut back by 6 bases and J by 4 bases. Germline CDR1 LGHDT, CDR2 YNNKEL (reference sequence). The CDR3 loop spans 14 amino acids. The CDR3 DNA reads as TGTGCCAGCAGAGACGGGACAGAGGGAAACACCATATATTTT. As protein: CASRDGTEGNTIYF.

The chain employs TRBV19 and TRBJ1-4; D gene uncertain. This CDR3 is built from 14 residues. Germline V gives CDR1 LNHDA, CDR2 SQIVND (reference sequence). Between the trimmed V and J ends, which lost 3 bases and 0 bases, there was a span of 5 bases. The CDR3: CASSMRPTNEKLFF. The CDR3 DNA reads as TGTGCCAGTAGTATGAGGCCAACTAATGAAAAACTGTTTTTT.

This chain uses TRBV3-1 (or the pseudogene TRBV3-2) with TRBJ2-4, with D perhaps matching TRBD1 (6 bases). Looked up from germline, CDR1 is LGHDT and CDR2 is YNNKEL (reference sequence). CDR3 length: 16 residues. With 0 bases removed from V and 0 bases from J, the gap between germline ends came to 9 bases. CDR3 nucleotides: TGTGCCAGCAGCCAAGAAGGGGGATCAGCCAAAAACATTCAGTACTTC. Amino acid sequence: CASSQEGGSAKNIQYF.

The V call is TRBV30, the J call TRBJ2-7, with D tentatively TRBD2 (6 bases). With 0 bases removed from V and 7 bases from J, the gap between germline ends came to 16 bases. CDR1 is GTSNPN and CDR2 is SVGIG in the germline V gene (reference sequence). The CDR3 totals 14 residues. CDR3 DNA: TGTGCCTGGAGTGTATTCGGAGGGGCGGGAGAGCAGTACTTC. It yields the protein CAWSVFGGAGEQYF.